Each of the 7 T cell receptor beta chains below was sequenced from the same sample in a study of cytomegalovirus exposure and HLA in healthy donors. Researchers ran the PCR with 60 Vbeta and 13 Jbeta primers. Sequencing was performed with immunoSEQ multiplex PCR; in TCRdb, only in-frame clones are kept and a portion is missing. Found here are 90,000 or so clones, around 78% of them singletons; the top ten hold around 4.4%. The sequencing input was PBMCs. Every receptor here comes from a male donor in good health and CMV-seropositive.

This clone was observed a handful of times. The chain combines TRBV5-6 with TRBJ2-7; 7 nucleotides align to TRBD2. This CDR3 comprises 16 residues. Germline CDR1 SGHDT, CDR2 YYEEEE. Unmatched junction bases numbered 13, after V lost 4 bases and J lost 3 bases. The CDR3, as DNA: TGTGCCAGCAGCCCAGGGTGGGGAGGGCTCATCTACGAGCAGTACTTC. It codes for CASSPGWGGLIYEQYF. The full variable domain, completed using reference TRBV5-6 and TRBJ2-7, is DAGVTQSPTHLIKTRGQQVTLRCSPKSGHDTVSWYQQALGQGPQFIFQYYEEEERQRGNFPDRFSGHQFPNYSSELNVNALLLGDSALYLCASSPGWGGLIYEQYFGPGTRLTVT.

The chain has TRBV7-8 and TRBJ2-7, with 9 bases fitting TRBD2. CDR3 size: 16 residues. Germline trimming cut 5 bases from V and 4 bases from J; bases unmatched to any gene: 12. Germline values: CDR1 SGHVS, CDR2 FQNEAQ. Here the CDR3 reads CASSVDSGGPEYEQYF. In nucleotides, the CDR3 is TGTGCCAGCAGCGTTGATAGCGGGGGCCCCGAATACGAGCAGTACTTC.

This chain joins TRBV27 and TRBJ1-4; no firm D call. The V end was cut by 6 bases, the J end by 0 bases, with 5 bases between. Looked up from germline, CDR1 is MNHEY and CDR2 is SMNVEV (reference sequence). The length of the CDR3 is 13 residues. Here the CDR3 reads CASRAATNEKLFF. The CDR3 nucleotides read TGTGCCAGCAGAGCTGCAACTAATGAAAAACTGTTTTTT.

This rearrangement joins TRBV7-9 to TRBJ2-7, with TRBD2 identical over 7 bases. J gave up 5 bases and V 0 bases, and 4 bases lay outside the gene matches. CDR3 length equals 14 residues. CDR1 is SEHNR, CDR2 FQNEAQ, per germline (reference sequence). CDR3 in amino acids: CASSLAGGTDEQYF. In nucleotides, the CDR3 is TGTGCCAGCAGCTTAGCCGGGGGGACTGACGAGCAGTACTTC.

This rearrangement joins TRBV4-1 to TRBJ2-7, with a weak D call TRBD1 (6 bases). The germline V and J ends were trimmed by 0 bases and 3 bases, with 12 bases remaining between them. In germline, CDR1 is MGHRA, CDR2 YSYEKL. The CDR3 length is 15 residues. CDR3 bases: TGCGCCAGCAGCCAAGATGGTCAGGGGAACTACGAGCAGTACTTC. Protein: CASSQDGQGNYEQYF.

A word on this clone: The same CDR3 arises from other DNA sequences in this sample as well. This chain uses TRBV18 with TRBJ1-1, with 7 bases identical to TRBD1. The CDR3 contains 14 residues. Trimming took 3 bases from V and 2 from J; bases not matched to a gene: 3. Germline V lookup: CDR1 KGHSH, CDR2 LQKENI. The CDR3 bases are TGTGCCAGCTCACCTGGGACAGCTAACACTGAAGCTTTCTTT. Translating it yields CASSPGTANTEAFF.

The chain combines TRBV6-1 with TRBJ2-7; TRBD1 might be the D (6 bases). The end of the DNA aligns better with TRBJ2-5, so the J call may be wrong. The CDR3 is made up of 13 amino acids. Germline CDR1 and CDR2: MNHNS and SASEGT. The CDR3 here is CASTITLQGTQYF. The DNA for the CDR3 is TGTGCCAGCACCATCACTCTACAGGGGACCCAGTACTTC.